One and the same sample provided the 5 T cell receptor gamma chains below, sequenced in a study of gamma delta lymphoproliferative disorders and STAT genes. TCRdb re-called the multiplex PCR reads via CATT. The data show 5,100 or so gamma-chain clones, with roughly 7.9% seen just once and 2.5% to 3% held by the top ten. The receptor sequences were amplified from genomic DNA of peripheral blood mononuclear cells. Material: blood. Source of these receptors: a human donor in good health.

This clone is medium-sized within its sample. This chain uses TRGV9 with TRGJ1 or TRGJ2. Matching the DNA to germline supplied the J gene, which TCRdb does not give. J gave up 0 bases and V 1 base, and 3 bases lay outside the gene matches. Per germline, CDR1 GITISATS and CDR2 ISYDGTV (reference sequence). CDR3 length equals 14 residues. This chain's CDR3 is CALWEVLNYYKKLF. The CDR3 DNA is TGTGCCTTGTGGGAGGTCCTGAATTATTATAAGAAACTCTTT.

J is TRGJ1 or TRGJ2 and V is TRGV8. No J gene is reported in TCRdb; it was inferred here by comparing the DNA with germline. CDR1 and CDR2 (germline): VENAVY, YDSYNSRV. The V and J ends lost 1 base and 0 bases, in that order; junction bases with no gene match: 9. The CDR3 extends over 16 amino acids. This CDR3 is CATWDSLLSNYYKKLF. The CDR3 region has the DNA TGTGCCACCTGGGATAGCCTCCTCTCGAATTATTATAAGAAACTCTTT.

By share, this clone counts as medium-sized (0.01 to 0.1%). The CDR3 bases are TGTGCCACCTGGGTTCCTAATAAGAAACTCTTT. Translation gives CATWVPNKKLF. This chain links TRGV8 with TRGJ1 or TRGJ2. Germline matching of the DNA provided the J gene here, since TCRdb leaves it blank. Trimming at V came to 5 bases and at J to 8 bases, leaving 6 bases not matched to a gene. CDR3 length equals 11 residues. Germline V CDR1 and CDR2: VENAVY, YDSYNSRV.

This clone was seen only a few times. This chain links TRGV8 with TRGJ1 or TRGJ2. Matching the DNA to germline supplied the J gene, which TCRdb does not give. V lost 10 bases and J lost 3; bases outside the gene matches: 6. Per the germline V gene, CDR1 is VENAVY and CDR2 is YDSYNSRV. This CDR3 region has 11 residues. The CDR3 DNA follows: TGTGCCACTGAGCTTTATTATAAGAAACTCTTT. Protein product: CATELYYKKLF.

This clone was seen a handful of times. V gene assignment gives TRGV9, but the J gene was left uncalled. The germline CDR1 and CDR2 sequences are GITISATS and ISYDGTV (reference sequence). The CDR3 loop spans 11 amino acids. The CDR3 is CALWEVFWLLF. The CDR3, as DNA: TGTGCCTTGTGGGAGGTTTTTTGGTTACTCTTT.